The 8 T cell receptor beta chains below come from one sample, sequenced in a study of cytomegalovirus exposure and HLA in healthy donors. This table comes from immunoSEQ multiplex PCR, and its TCRdb copy is limited to in-frame clones, with some not included. In the table there are 55,000 to 75,000 clones, less than 96% of which are singletons. The sequenced material came from PBMCs. Receptors originate from a woman aged 18-30 years in good health and CMV-seronegative.

The chain joins TRBV7-9 to TRBJ1-5, with TRBD1 matching over 8 bases. V gave up 5 bases and J gave up 0 bases; unmatched junction bases: 9. The CDR3 spans 17 residues. Germline assignment: CDR1 SEHNR and CDR2 FQNEAQ (reference sequence). The CDR3 DNA reads as TGTGCCAGCAGCCCGGGGACAGGCGCCTATAGCAATCAGCCCCAGCATTTT. Residues: CASSPGTGAYSNQPQHF.

This clone appeared once. The rearrangement uses TRBV6-5 and TRBJ1-2, with D tentatively TRBD1 (5 bases). V lost 6 bases, J lost 4 bases, and 9 bases lay in between. Germline CDR1 and CDR2: MNHEY and SVGAGI. The CDR3 totals 12 residues. In DNA form, the CDR3 reads TGTGCCAGCAGATTAGGGGTCTATGGCTACACCTTC. Residues: CASRLGVYGYTF.

V gene TRBV6-5 combines with J gene TRBJ1-5; D is perhaps TRBD1 (5 bases). CDR3 length: 15 amino acids. Germline V CDR1 and CDR2: MNHEY, SVGAGI. Trimming stripped 0 bases from V and 6 bases from J, with 12 bases between. The CDR3 sequence is CASSYSTGEGQPQHF. The CDR3, as DNA: TGTGCCAGCAGTTACTCGACGGGGGAGGGTCAGCCCCAGCATTTT.

The chain joins TRBV5-1 to TRBJ2-2, with a tentative D call TRBD2 (6 bases). Trimming took 5 bases from V and 3 from J, leaving 14 bases between them. CDR1 is SGHRS and CDR2 is YFSETQ in the germline V gene. The CDR3 length is 15 residues. The CDR3 protein is CASRPTSWDTGELFF. The CDR3 bases are TGCGCCAGCAGGCCCACTAGCTGGGACACCGGGGAGCTGTTTTTT.

The rearrangement joins TRBV10-3 to TRBJ2-7; D might be TRBD2 (5 bases). CDR1 and CDR2 (germline): ENHRY, SYGVKD. CDR3 size: 14 residues. The V gene lost 6 bases and the J gene lost 1 base, with 13 bases spanning the gap. CDR3 in DNA: TGTGCCATCAGGTCAGAGACGGGGTCCTACGAGCAGTACTTC. Its protein product is CAIRSETGSYEQYF.

The CDR3 DNA is TGTGCCAGCAGCTTGGGAGGGCCCTATGGCTACACCTTC. Amino acids: CASSLGGPYGYTF. The chain combines TRBV5-5 with TRBJ1-2; D is ambiguous. The CDR3 has 13 residues. Germline assignment: CDR1 SGHKS and CDR2 YYEKEE (reference sequence). Trimming took off 0 bases at V and 4 bases at J, with 7 bases between the two ends. Full variable domain (rest looked up from reference TRBV5-5 and TRBJ1-2): DAGVTQSPTHLIKTRGQQVTLRCSPISGHKSVSWYQQVLGQGPQFIFQYYEKEERGRGNFPDRFSARQFPNYSSELNVNALLLGDSALYLCASSLGGPYGYTFGSGTRLTVV.

The chain couples TRBV5-1 to TRBJ2-1, with 11 bases identical to TRBD2. With 4 bases clipped from V and 8 bases from J, the junction kept 2 bases outside the gene matches. Looked up from germline, CDR1 is SGHRS and CDR2 is YFSETQ. This CDR3 has 13 amino acids. The CDR3 loop reads CASSLTSGDEQFF. The CDR3 DNA follows: TGCGCCAGCAGCCTGACTAGCGGGGATGAGCAGTTCTTC.

The chain combines TRBV6-1 with TRBJ1-4, with D possibly matching TRBD1 (6 bases). V gave up 7 bases and J gave up 0 bases, with 9 bases separating them. There are 14 residues in the CDR3. In germline, CDR1 is MNHNS, CDR2 SASEGT. Written as DNA, the CDR3 is TGTGCCAGCACCCAGGGGCCAACTAATGAAAAACTGTTTTTT. It yields the protein CASTQGPTNEKLFF.